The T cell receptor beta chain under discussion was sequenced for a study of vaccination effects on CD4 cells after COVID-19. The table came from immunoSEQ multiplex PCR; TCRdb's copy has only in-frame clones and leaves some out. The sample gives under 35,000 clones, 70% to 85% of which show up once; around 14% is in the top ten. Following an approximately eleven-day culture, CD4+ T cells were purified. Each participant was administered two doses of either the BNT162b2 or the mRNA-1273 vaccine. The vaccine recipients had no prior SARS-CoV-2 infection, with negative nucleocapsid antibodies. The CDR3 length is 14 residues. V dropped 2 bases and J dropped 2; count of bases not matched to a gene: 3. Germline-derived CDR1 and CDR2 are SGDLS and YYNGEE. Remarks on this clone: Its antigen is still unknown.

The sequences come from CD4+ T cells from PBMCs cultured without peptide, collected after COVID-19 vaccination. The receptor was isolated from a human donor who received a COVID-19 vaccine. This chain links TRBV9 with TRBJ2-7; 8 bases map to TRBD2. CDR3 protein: CASSVSGNTYEQYF. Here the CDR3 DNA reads TGTGCCAGCAGCGTTAGCGGGAACACCTACGAGCAGTACTTC. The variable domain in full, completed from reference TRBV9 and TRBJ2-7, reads DSGVTQTPKHLITATGQRVTLRCSPRSGDLSVYWYQQSLDQGLQFLIQYYNGEERAKGNILERFSAQQFPDLHSELNLSSLELGDSALYFCASSVSGNTYEQYFGPGTRLTVT.